The 2 T cell receptor beta chains below were found in one sample sequenced in a study of PD-1 blockade in mismatch repair-deficient tumors. Libraries were prepared by immunoSEQ multiplex PCR; TCRdb keeps only in-frame clonotypes and omits some of them. The data show 76,000 or so clones, 65% to 85% seen once. Sequencing used peripheral blood, obtained 44 weeks after starting pembrolizumab. The receptors derive from an adult with mismatch repair-deficient cancer.

The chain couples TRBV7-9 to TRBJ1-3; 7 bases are a match to TRBD1. The CDR3 has 15 residues. The V segment lost 5 bases and the J segment 0 bases; nucleotides outside the gene matches: 4. From germline, CDR1 is SEHNR and CDR2 FQNEAQ (reference sequence). The CDR3 nucleotides read TGTGCCAGCAGCCGGGACAGCTCCTCTGGAAACACCATATATTTT. This codes for CASSRDSSSGNTIYF.

V and J are TRBV11-3 and TRBJ2-7; D is unresolved. Trimming shortened V by 0 bases and J by 5 bases, and 14 bases separated the two germline ends. This CDR3 has 15 residues. Per the germline V gene, CDR1 is SGHNT and CDR2 is YENEEA. CDR3 protein: CASSLEGRPTHEQYF. The CDR3 DNA sequence: TGTGCCAGCAGCTTAGAAGGGCGACCGACCCACGAGCAGTACTTC.